This entry concerns a single TCR beta chain. Antigen unknown. This specimen belongs to a study of cytomegalovirus exposure and HLA in healthy donors. Across the whole study: Counted in an early data release were tens of millions of unique TCRs from HLA-typed donors.

CDR1 SQVTM and CDR2 ANQGSEA come from the germline V gene. The V gene end was trimmed by 7 bases and the J gene end by 7 bases; junction bases not matched to a gene: 5. The CDR3 runs to 11 residues. The PCR made use of 60 Vbeta and 13 Jbeta primers. Produced via immunoSEQ multiplex PCR; TCRdb's table is partial and in-frame only. The profile shows about 60,000 clones, around 87% of them singletons. Study-level findings and limits: Further analysis was carried out later, and it showed several of the most significant clusters appearing linked to common viral pathogens.

This TCR was recovered from a man younger than 30 in good health and CMV-seronegative. This chain links TRBV29-1 with TRBJ1-2; 8 bases match TRBD1. Sequenced material: PBMCs. In DNA form, the CDR3 reads TGCAGCGCCGAGACAGGGGTTGGCTACACCTTC. This encodes CSAETGVGYTF.